This TCR beta chain was sequenced during a study of blood T cell repertoires in COVID-19. The overall study: Samples representing acute and convalescent COVID-19 were sourced from the United States, Italy and Spain. Nucleic acid was either cDNA or gDNA, and it came from T cells, B-cell-depleted T cells, or PBMCs.

In the authors' workflow: Reference gene primer amplification gave nucleated cell count estimates. Method: immunoSEQ multiplex PCR; TCRdb's copy keeps in-frame clones and lacks some. V, J and clone size were drawn from that table, and D and trimming were deduced from the DNA. The table has 100,000 to 150,000 clones, about 85% seen once. The CDR3 is made up of 14 amino acids. Germline lookup yields CDR1 LNHDA and CDR2 SQIVND (reference sequence). Trimming shortened V by 1 base and J by 0 bases, and 6 bases separated the two germline ends. Sequencing input: peripheral blood. This clonotype was sampled from a woman aged 80 or older with acute or convalescent COVID-19. The V call is TRBV19, the J call TRBJ1-1; D is perhaps TRBD1 (5 bases). The CDR3 sequence is CASSIGQLNTEAFF. CDR3 coding DNA: TGTGCCAGTAGTATAGGACAGTTGAACACTGAAGCTTTCTTT.